Listed here are 15 T cell receptor beta chains from one sample, sequenced in a study of T cell repertoires in cytomegalovirus infection. No antigen has been assigned to these receptors. TCRdb ran MiXCR on the reads and lists one entry per CDR3 protein. There are about 920,000 distinct CDR3 sequences in the sample; approximately 31% occur only once, and over 12% lies in the top ten. This material consisted of cultured CD8+ T cells from PBMCs, taken from culture after CMV antigen stimulation. The receptors come from a human donor in good health (CMV status not recorded). Some clones in this sample may be carry-over from other donors' samples.

This clonotype was seen more than once but under ten times. The chain joins TRBV6-1 to TRBJ1-1; D possibly corresponds to TRBD1 (5 bases). Trimming pared 6 bases from V and 6 bases from J, leaving 8 bases between. CDR1 and CDR2 from the germline V gene are MNHNS and SASEGT. The CDR3 has 11 residues. The CDR3 spells CASRWGSEAFF. The CDR3 nucleotides are TGTGCCAGCAGATGGGGGTCTGAAGCTTTCTTT.

On this clonotype itself: This could be a read error, since a much larger clone is one nucleotide away. The J gene is TRBJ1-2, the V gene TRBV7-4; the match to TRBD1 covers 7 bases. CDR1 and CDR2 (germline): SGHVT, SQSDAQ. The CDR3 is 14 amino acids. The CDR3 DNA sequence: TGTGCCAGCAGCGGGGGACAGCTGAACTATGACTACACCTTC. It translates to CASSGGQLNYDYTF.

This clonotype was seen a handful of times. V and J are TRBV5-1 and TRBJ2-1; perhaps TRBD2 as D (6 bases). V dropped 9 bases and J dropped 10 bases, with 20 bases sitting between them. The germline V gene encodes CDR1 SGHRS and CDR2 YFSETQ. There are 13 residues in the CDR3. For the CDR3, the DNA is TGCGCCACCACCACCCAGGAGGGAGAGGAGCAGTTCTTC. Amino acid sequence: CATTTQEGEEQFF.

This clonotype was observed many times. This rearrangement joins TRBV12-3 or TRBV12-4 to TRBJ2-1; 8 bases match TRBD1. The junction had 12 bases not matched to a gene; V was cut back by 4 bases and J by 7 bases. This CDR3 region has 16 residues. In DNA form, the CDR3 reads TGTGCCAGCAGTTCGAGGGACAGGCCGTTGGTAAATGAGCAGTTCTTC. It is translated as CASSSRDRPLVNEQFF.

The J gene is TRBJ2-3, the V gene TRBV9; TRBD2 matches 7 bases. Germline assignment: CDR1 SGDLS and CDR2 YYNGEE. This CDR3 is built from 16 residues. Trimming at V came to 0 bases and at J to 0 bases, leaving 4 bases not matched to a gene. The CDR3 DNA reads as TGTGCCAGCAGCGTAGGGGAGCGGGGCAGCACAGATACGCAGTATTTT. It codes for CASSVGERGSTDTQYF.

The chain joins TRBV6-5 to TRBJ2-7; D perhaps matches TRBD1 (6 bases). The ends were cut back, 2 bases at V and 5 bases at J, with 10 bases in the middle. Germline lookup yields CDR1 MNHEY and CDR2 SVGAGI. This CDR3 is built from 13 residues. CDR3 DNA sequence: TGTGCCAGCAGTTACGGGGGACATAACGAGCAGTACTTC. It is translated as CASSYGGHNEQYF.

This chain uses TRBV4-2 with TRBJ1-2; 7 positions match TRBD1. CDR3 size: 15 residues. V was clipped by 3 bases and J by 2 bases; unmatched bases: 6. The germline CDR1 and CDR2 sequences are LGHNA and YNFKEQ. The CDR3 nucleotides are TGTGCCAGCAGCCACCCCGGGACAGAGAACTATGGCTACACCTTC. It codes for CASSHPGTENYGYTF.

The chain links TRBV27 to TRBJ1-6; D uncertain. In germline, CDR1 is MNHEY, CDR2 SMNVEV (reference sequence). The ends were cut back, 7 bases at V and 10 bases at J, with 17 bases in the middle. The CDR3 is 14 residues long. The CDR3 nucleotides read TGTGCCAGCACCAAAATCGGGTTGGGGTCACCCCTCCACTTT. Translation: CASTKIGLGSPLHF.

The rearrangement links TRBV5-6 to TRBJ1-6; D gene ambiguous. V was shortened by 1 base and J by 0 bases, with 8 bases between the two germline ends. The CDR3 covers 16 residues. From germline, CDR1 is SGHDT and CDR2 YYEEEE. The CDR3 protein is CASSLRFVSYNSPLHF. In nucleotides, the CDR3 is TGTGCCAGCAGCTTGAGGTTCGTCTCCTATAATTCACCCCTCCACTTT.

This clonotype has only one observation. This chain joins TRBV27 and TRBJ2-7, with D tentatively TRBD1 or TRBD2 (5 bases each). Germline V gene data show CDR1 as MNHEY and CDR2 as SMNVEV (reference sequence). The CDR3 length is 14 residues. Trimming pared 7 bases from V and 9 bases from J, leaving 22 bases between. The CDR3 nucleotides are TGTGCCAGCAAACCTGGGACCCAGCTCGACCGGCAGTACTTC. Translating gives CASKPGTQLDRQYF.

This clonotype was counted only a few times. The chain couples TRBV11-1 to TRBJ1-2; the D is unclear. Germline V lookup: CDR1 SGHAT, CDR2 FQDESV (reference sequence). Trimming shortened V by 2 bases and J by 4 bases, and 8 bases separated the two germline ends. The CDR3 covers 13 residues. The CDR3 region is CASSLKTSYGYTF. CDR3 sequence (DNA): TGTGCCAGCAGCTTAAAGACTTCCTATGGCTACACCTTC.

This clonotype was detected only a few times. This chain connects TRBV20-1 to TRBJ1-4; 9 bases fit TRBD1. The CDR3 has 14 residues. J gave up 8 bases and V 6 bases, and 10 bases lay outside the gene matches. From germline, CDR1 is DFQATT and CDR2 SNEGSKA (reference sequence). CDR3 sequence reads: CSAQMGDREEKLFF. CDR3 nucleotides: TGCAGTGCCCAAATGGGGGACAGGGAAGAAAAACTGTTTTTT.

This clonotype occurred a few times. The chain employs TRBV7-9 and TRBJ2-7; D gene uncertain. The ends were cut back, 4 bases at V and 0 bases at J, with 10 bases in the middle. The germline V gene encodes CDR1 SEHNR and CDR2 FQNEAQ (reference sequence). The CDR3 totals 14 residues. The CDR3 nucleotides are TGTGCCAGCAGCTCGTACGAGGACTCCTACGAGCAGTACTTC. This sequence encodes CASSSYEDSYEQYF.

J is TRBJ1-5 and V is TRBV6-2 or TRBV6-3; D unresolved. Per the germline V gene, CDR1 is MNHEY and CDR2 is SVGEGT. The CDR3 totals 14 residues. The germline V and J ends were trimmed by 8 bases and 3 bases, with 14 bases remaining between them. CDR3 protein: CASLGRKPNQPQHF. CDR3 DNA sequence: TGTGCCAGCCTCGGCAGGAAACCCAATCAGCCCCAGCATTTT.

J is TRBJ2-2 and V is TRBV6-6; D perhaps matches TRBD2 (5 bases). The CDR3 contains 11 residues. Germline lookup yields CDR1 MNHNY and CDR2 SVGAGI (reference sequence). Trimming removed 11 bases from V and 4 bases from J, with 8 bases in between. The CDR3 sequence is CAAGVTGELFF. The CDR3 nucleotides read TGTGCCGCCGGGGTCACCGGGGAGCTGTTTTTT.